This T cell receptor (beta chain) appears in the sequencing data of a study of spatial heterogeneity in lung cancer. Study details: There were consistently more beta-chain sequences detected than alpha-chain sequences.

TCRdb itself ran the 5' RACE reads through MiXCR, one entry per CDR3 protein. The table lists about 28,000 distinct CDR3 sequences, approximately 8.4% of them singletons. The sample's time point: sample taken at primary tumor resection. TCRs were sequenced from unsorted whole RNA of tumor, nontumor lung or PBMC. Donation came from some 72 patients with untreated early-stage non-small cell lung cancer. Many counts were recorded for this clonotype. The TCR was taken from a female donor with early-stage non-small cell lung cancer. The sequencing here drew on PBMCs, taken at surgery.

CDR3 nucleotides: TGTGCCAGCAGCTTATCATGGACAACAGATACGCAGTATTTT. Amino acids: CASSLSWTTDTQYF. This sequence joins TRBV7-6 and TRBJ2-3; possibly TRBD1 for D (5 bases). The CDR3 is 14 amino acids. The V and J ends lost 2 bases and 3 bases respectively, with 9 bases between them. Germline values: CDR1 SGHVS, CDR2 FNYEAQ.